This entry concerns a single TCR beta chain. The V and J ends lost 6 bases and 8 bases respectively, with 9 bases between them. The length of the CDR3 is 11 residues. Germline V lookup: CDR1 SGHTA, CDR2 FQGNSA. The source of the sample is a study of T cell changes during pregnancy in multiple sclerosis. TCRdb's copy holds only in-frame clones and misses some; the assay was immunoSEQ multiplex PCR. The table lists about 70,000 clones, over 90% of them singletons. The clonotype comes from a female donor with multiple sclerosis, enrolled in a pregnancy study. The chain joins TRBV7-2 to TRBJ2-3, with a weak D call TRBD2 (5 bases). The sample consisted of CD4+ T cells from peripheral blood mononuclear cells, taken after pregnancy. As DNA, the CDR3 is TGTGCCAGCAGGGACTCTGGTACGCAGTATTTT. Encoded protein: CASRDSGTQYF.